A selection of T cell receptor beta chains follows, all from one sample in a study of early T cells in non-severe SARS-CoV-2 infection. Each CDR3 protein gets one entry after TCRdb re-called the 5' RACE reads with MiXCR. Of about 67,000 distinct CDR3 sequences listed, roughly 11% are singletons. Source material: whole blood. The receptors were gathered from an adult who was a healthcare worker with PCR-confirmed SARS-CoV-2 infection or an uninfected control (not recorded which). Each CDR3 is given with its conserved first and last residue. Fields, in order: J gene, V gene, clone size, D gene, CDR3 DNA, CDR3 protein. D genes are given only for firm matches. Some rows have no size entry. The others give once, few or many, or a class for an expanded clone.

>TRBJ2-2|TRBV25-1|many|.
TGTGCCAGCAGTGAACGGCGCTCCGGGGAGCTGTTTTTT
CASSERRSGELFF
>TRBJ2-3|TRBV6-4|many|TRBD1
TGTGCCAGCAGTTACGGACAGGGAGGAGATACGCAGTATTTT
CASSYGQGGDTQYF
>TRBJ2-3|TRBV30|many|TRBD2
TGTGCCTGGAGCTGGGGGGGAGCAGGAGATACGCAGTATTTT
CAWSWGGAGDTQYF
>TRBJ2-1|TRBV18|many|.
TGTGCCAGCTCAGGGAACCGGGCCTCGGACCATGAGCAGTTCTTC
CASSGNRASDHEQFF
>TRBJ2-1|TRBV3-1|many|TRBD2
TGTGCCAGCAGCCATATAGCGGGTACAACCTACAATGAGCAGTTCTTC
CASSHIAGTTYNEQFF
>TRBJ2-7|TRBV11-1|.|TRBD1
TGTGCCAGCAGCCGCGGGACAGGAGACCTCTACGAGCAGTACTTC
CASSRGTGDLYEQYF
>TRBJ2-2|TRBV5-6|.|TRBD1
TGTGCCAGCAGCTCAATGGACAGGGTAAACACCGGGGAGCTGTTTTTT
CASSSMDRVNTGELFF
>TRBJ1-1|TRBV5-1|.|.
TGCGCCAGCAGCTTAATGGGGCAGGCAACTGAAGCTTTCTTT
CASSLMGQATEAFF
>TRBJ2-7|TRBV6-2/TRBV6-3|few|.
TGTGCCAGCAGCCGCGGGACAGTCGGCCACGAGCAGTACTTC
CASSRGTVGHEQYF
>TRBJ1-1|TRBV6-1|many|.
TGTGCCATCGCTGGACAGATGAACACTGAAGCTTTCTTT
CAIAGQMNTEAFF
>TRBJ2-1|TRBV29-1|few|TRBD2
TGCAGCGTTGAAGGTGGGACTAGCGGGTACAATGAGCAGTTCTTC
CSVEGGTSGYNEQFF
>TRBJ2-2|TRBV11-3|few|.
TGTGCCAGCAGCTTATGGACCGGGGAGCTGTTTTTT
CASSLWTGELFF
>TRBJ1-1|TRBV5-6|many|.
TGTGCCAGCAGCTTCTTGGGGCAGCTGAACACTGAAGCTTTCTTT
CASSFLGQLNTEAFF
>TRBJ1-5|TRBV2|many|.
TGTGCCAGCATCGGGACCGGGGAGCAGCCCCAGCATTTT
CASIGTGEQPQHF
>TRBJ2-5|TRBV6-1|many|TRBD1
TGTGCCAGCATCCGAGGTGATTGGGGACAGGGAGGCGAGACCCAGTACTTC
CASIRGDWGQGGETQYF
>TRBJ2-7|TRBV9|few|TRBD2
TGTGCCAGCAGCGTAGCCCCTAGCGGGGGTTACGAGCAGTACTTC
CASSVAPSGGYEQYF
>TRBJ1-1|TRBV6-1|.|.
TGTGCCAGCAGTGAGAGATTTACGAACACTGAAGCTTTCTTT
CASSERFTNTEAFF
>TRBJ1-2|TRBV14|medium-sized|TRBD1
TGTGCCAGCAGCCAACTTAACAGGGGCGGCTACACCTTC
CASSQLNRGGYTF
>TRBJ2-5|TRBV6-5|many|.
TGTGCCAGCAGTTACTCGCGGGACCGAGGGACCCAGTACTTC
CASSYSRDRGTQYF
>TRBJ2-3|TRBV30|many|.
TGTGCCTGGAGCGGAGGAAGCACAGATACGCAGTATTTT
CAWSGGSTDTQYF
>TRBJ2-3|TRBV20-1|many|.
TGCAGTGCTATAACGGGCCCCCCGGAAGATACGCAGTATTTT
CSAITGPPEDTQYF
>TRBJ2-1|TRBV11-3|many|.
TGTGCCAGCAGCTTACCCCCCCCCCAGGGCCATGAGCAGTTCTTC
CASSLPPPQGHEQFF
>TRBJ2-7|TRBV29-1|.|TRBD2
TGCAGCGTTGTAAAGCGGGAGCCGGGAGAGCAGTACTTC
CSVVKREPGEQYF
>TRBJ2-3|TRBV7-9|many|.
TGTGCCAGCAGCTCCCGGTCGCAGAGAAAGGAAAAAGATACGCAGTATTTT
CASSSRSQRKEKDTQYF
>TRBJ2-7|TRBV18|many|.
TGTGCCAGCAGCCCAGGGGGGTCCTACGAGCAGTACTTC
CASSPGGSYEQYF
>TRBJ2-7|TRBV7-6|many|.
TGTGCCAGCAGCTTAGTACCTGTGCGGGACAGTGCCTACGAGCAGTACTTC
CASSLVPVRDSAYEQYF
>TRBJ2-7|TRBV3-1|many|TRBD2
TGTGCCAGCAGCCAAGAAGGGGGACTAGCGAGAGAGCAGTACTTC
CASSQEGGLAREQYF
>TRBJ1-1|TRBV4-1|.|.
TGCGCCAGCAGCCATGATGCCAGGGGACCTGAAGCTTTCTTT
CASSHDARGPEAFF
>TRBJ2-7|TRBV10-2|few|TRBD1
TGCGCCAGCAGTGCCCCCCAGGGGGACGGTTCCTACGAGCAGTACTTC
CASSAPQGDGSYEQYF
>TRBJ2-3|TRBV20-1|.|.
TGCAGTGCGTACCCACTCGGGCAGGGTAGGGATACGCAGTATTTT
CSAYPLGQGRDTQYF
>TRBJ2-5|TRBV4-1|many|TRBD1
TGCGCCAGCAGCCCTGGACAGACAGGGCTTCAAGAGACCCAGTACTTC
CASSPGQTGLQETQYF
>TRBJ1-5|TRBV6-1|many|.
TGTGCCAGCAGTGAGGACGGACGGGAGCGCAATCAGCCCCAGCATTTT
CASSEDGRERNQPQHF
>TRBJ2-1|TRBV5-1|.|.
TGCGCCAGCAGCTCAAACTCGGAGCTCAAGGGTGAGCAGTTCTTC
CASSSNSELKGEQFF
>TRBJ2-2|TRBV20-1|many|.
TGCAGTGCTAGGTTCTCAGGGGCCGGGGAGCTGTTTTTT
CSARFSGAGELFF
>TRBJ2-3|TRBV28|many|TRBD1
TGTGCCAGCAGTTCCGGGACAGCCATGGAGGCAGATACGCAGTATTTT
CASSSGTAMEADTQYF
>TRBJ1-1|TRBV9|many|.
TGTGCCAGCAGCGTAGGCGGAAACCTAGGGAACACTGAAGCTTTCTTT
CASSVGGNLGNTEAFF
>TRBJ1-3|TRBV9|many|.
TGTGCCAGCGCCAGGACGGGAAACACCATATATTTT
CASARTGNTIYF
>TRBJ1-5|TRBV6-2/TRBV6-3|.|.
TGTGCCAGCAGTTATGGTACCAGGGCGGGGAATCAGCCCCAGCATTTT
CASSYGTRAGNQPQHF